This T cell receptor (beta chain) was sequenced during a study of OX40 agonist ivuxolimab in advanced cancers. Context from the whole study: The costimulatory receptor OX40 (CD134) was targeted by ivuxolimab, a fully human IgG2 agonistic monoclonal antibody. Intravenous ivuxolimab was administered to patients every 2 weeks at six dose levels: 0.01, 0.1, 0.3, 1.5, 3 and 10 mg/kg. The monotherapy dose-escalation portion (N of about 52 patients) of the phase I ivuxolimab trial is reported in the paper. The dose-escalation cohort was around 83% male with a mean age of about 54 years, ranging from roughly 23 to 90. Of the approximately 50 patients in dose escalation, about 20 had hepatocellular carcinoma, roughly 15 had melanoma, 9 had renal cell carcinoma and 9 had head and neck cancer. Patients were allowed to have had prior anti-PD-1, anti-PD-L1 or anti-CTLA-4 therapy, and 40% of the dose-escalation patients had been treated with checkpoint inhibitors. Partial responses occurred in three dose-escalation patients, of whom one had hepatocellular carcinoma and two had cutaneous melanoma. The point of sequencing TCRbeta in the periphery was to test whether ivuxolimab changed TCR sequence diversity and drove clonal T-cell expansion. Overall results and qualifications from the work: Antigen specificity was not determined for the clonally expanded peripheral T cells. In the 0.1-3.0 mg/kg groups, partial responders were among the patients with the lowest normalized peripheral clonal expansion, particularly in CD8+ T cells. At doses of 0.1 to 3.0 mg/kg, clonal expansion of both CD4+ and CD8+ T cells in blood was seen between baseline and week 6. Low levels of normalized T-cell clonal expansion were also shown by some nonresponding patients. After ivuxolimab, CD8+ T cells had more expanded clones than CD4+ T cells on average.

Trimming takes 1 base off V and 4 bases off J; junction bases not matched to a gene: 6. The germline V gene (reference sequence) gives CDR1 as LNHDA and CDR2 as SQIVND. The CDR3, from cysteine to phenylalanine, totals 16 residues. Here the CDR3 DNA is all that survives: 48 bases in frame from base 1. The trial excluded patients who had a history of autoimmune disease or who were on systemic immunosuppression. In every dose cohort, peripheral blood was drawn for TCR sequencing at baseline, cycle 4 day 1, and cycle 7 day 1. Samples were obtained from an open-label, multicenter, first-in-human phase I dose-escalation trial of ivuxolimab. Adults with locally advanced or metastatic head and neck squamous cell, hepatocellular, melanoma or renal cell carcinoma were enrolled in the trial. Before TCR sequencing, CD4+ T cells and CD8+ T cells were sorted from peripheral blood as separate populations. To sequence the TCRbeta CDR3 region, genomic DNA was isolated from the sorted cells. TCRbeta CDR3 regions were sequenced using the immunoSEQ Assay. In TCRdb, the immuneACCESS table is reduced to in-frame sequences with V and J assigned. These tables do not hold every clone; where another copy was compared, an unresolved V gene accounts for under half, and the others remain unexplained. A total of approximately 24,000 clones appear in this sample, approximately 85% of them only once. Of the sample, 16% is held by the ten largest clones.

Concerning this clone: Its antigen is still unknown. Qualities for individual bases were not recorded, and no much larger clone is one base off.

The material sequenced was CD4+ or CD8+ T cells sorted from blood, taken in a trial of the OX40 agonist ivuxolimab. This clonotype was sampled from an adult with an advanced solid tumor such as melanoma, head and neck, liver or kidney cancer. The chain is assembled from TRBV19 and TRBJ2-3, with 9 bases in between that match TRBD2. The CDR3 amino acid sequence is: CASSIAGGRAADTQYF. DNA sequence: TGTGCCAGTAGTATAGCGGGCGGGAGGGCCGCAGATACGCAGTATTTT.